This TCR beta chain was identified during a study of shared clonotypes between healthy human individuals. The overall study: The study drew on a couple of women and a few men aged 18 to 49 as donors. Notes on the study in general: Larger richness was generally estimated for naive than memory subsets. Despite large depth, rarefaction showed incomplete sorted-subset sequencing.

Details on this clone: Its antigen is still unknown.

Positively selected for CCR7, the CD45RO-negative cells used as naive CD8 cells excluded terminally differentiated effector memory CD45RA+ cells. Researchers ran the assay at a deep level. TCRdb's copy holds only in-frame clones and misses some; the assay was immunoSEQ multiplex PCR. The top ten clones hold 24% of a sample with hundreds of thousands of clones, over 90% of them seen once. V lost 0 bases and J lost 8, with 11 bases in between. Germline V gene lookup returns CDR1 SGHAT and CDR2 FQNNGV. This CDR3 has 14 amino acids. Sequenced input: naive CD8+ T cells sorted from blood. The chain links TRBV11-2 to TRBJ2-1; D is undetermined. This TCR came from a man under 40 in good health. Here the CDR3 DNA reads TGTGCCAGCAGCTTAGATAACCCCTTGGATGAGCAGTTCTTC. This translates into CASSLDNPLDEQFF.